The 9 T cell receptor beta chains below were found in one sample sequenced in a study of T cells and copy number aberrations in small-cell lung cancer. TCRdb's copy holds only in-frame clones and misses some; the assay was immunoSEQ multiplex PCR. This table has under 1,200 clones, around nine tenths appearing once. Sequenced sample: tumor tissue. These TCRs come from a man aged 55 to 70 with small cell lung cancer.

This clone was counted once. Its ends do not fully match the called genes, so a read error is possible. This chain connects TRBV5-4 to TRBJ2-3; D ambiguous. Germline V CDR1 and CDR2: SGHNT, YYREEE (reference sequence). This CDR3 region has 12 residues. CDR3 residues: CASSLSTDMQYF. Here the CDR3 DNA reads TGTGCCAGCAGCCTAAGCACAGATATGCAGTATTTT.

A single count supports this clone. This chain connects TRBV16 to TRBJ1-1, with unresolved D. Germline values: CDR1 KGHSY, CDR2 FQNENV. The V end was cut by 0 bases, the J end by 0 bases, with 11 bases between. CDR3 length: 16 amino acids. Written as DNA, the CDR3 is TGTGCCAGCAGCCAATCGGTTTACAGTTTGAACACTGAAGCTTTCTTT. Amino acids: CASSQSVYSLNTEAFF.

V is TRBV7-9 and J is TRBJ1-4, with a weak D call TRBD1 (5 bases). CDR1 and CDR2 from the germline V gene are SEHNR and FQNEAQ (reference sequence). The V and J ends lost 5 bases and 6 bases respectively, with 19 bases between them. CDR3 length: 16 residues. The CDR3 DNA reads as TGTGCCAGCAGCCTCAGGGACCGTGGCGTCGATGAAAAACTGTTTTTT. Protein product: CASSLRDRGVDEKLFF.

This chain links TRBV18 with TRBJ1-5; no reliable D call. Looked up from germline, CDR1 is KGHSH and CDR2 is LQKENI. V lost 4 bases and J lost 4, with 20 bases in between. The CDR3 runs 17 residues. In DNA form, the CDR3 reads TGTGCCAGCTCACGGGAACTAGTGTCCTCCCTTAATCAGCCCCAGCATTTT. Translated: CASSRELVSSLNQPQHF.

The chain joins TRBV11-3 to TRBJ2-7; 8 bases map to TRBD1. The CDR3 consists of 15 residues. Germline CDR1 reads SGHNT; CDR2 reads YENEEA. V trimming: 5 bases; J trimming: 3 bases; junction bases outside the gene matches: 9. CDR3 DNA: TGTGCCAGCAGCCTCGGACAGGGCCCTATCTACGAGCAGTACTTC. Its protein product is CASSLGQGPIYEQYF.

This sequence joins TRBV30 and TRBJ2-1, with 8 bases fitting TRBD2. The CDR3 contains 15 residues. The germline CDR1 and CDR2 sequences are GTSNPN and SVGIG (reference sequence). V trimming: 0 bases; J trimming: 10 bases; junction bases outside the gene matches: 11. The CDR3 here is CAWSVRGLGFREQFF. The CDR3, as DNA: TGTGCCTGGAGTGTACGGGGACTAGGGTTTCGAGAGCAGTTCTTC.

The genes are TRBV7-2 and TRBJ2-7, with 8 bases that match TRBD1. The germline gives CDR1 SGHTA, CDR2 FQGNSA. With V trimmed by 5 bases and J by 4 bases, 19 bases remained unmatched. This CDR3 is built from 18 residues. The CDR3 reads CASSPTPDPARGRYEQYF. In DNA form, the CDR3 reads TGTGCCAGCAGCCCAACTCCGGACCCCGCCAGGGGGCGGTACGAGCAGTACTTC.

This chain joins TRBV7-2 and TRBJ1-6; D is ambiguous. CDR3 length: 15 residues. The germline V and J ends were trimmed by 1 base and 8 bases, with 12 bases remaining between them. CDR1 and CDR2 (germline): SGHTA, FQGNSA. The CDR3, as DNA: TGTGCCAGCAGCTTAGAGCGGTCGCGGGATTCACCCCTCCACTTT. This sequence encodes CASSLERSRDSPLHF.

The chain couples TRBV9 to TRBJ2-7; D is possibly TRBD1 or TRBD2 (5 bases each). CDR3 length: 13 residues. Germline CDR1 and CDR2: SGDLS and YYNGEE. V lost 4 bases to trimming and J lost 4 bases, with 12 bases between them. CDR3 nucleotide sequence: TGTGCCAGCAGCCGGGACCCAGGGTACGAGCAGTACTTC. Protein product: CASSRDPGYEQYF.